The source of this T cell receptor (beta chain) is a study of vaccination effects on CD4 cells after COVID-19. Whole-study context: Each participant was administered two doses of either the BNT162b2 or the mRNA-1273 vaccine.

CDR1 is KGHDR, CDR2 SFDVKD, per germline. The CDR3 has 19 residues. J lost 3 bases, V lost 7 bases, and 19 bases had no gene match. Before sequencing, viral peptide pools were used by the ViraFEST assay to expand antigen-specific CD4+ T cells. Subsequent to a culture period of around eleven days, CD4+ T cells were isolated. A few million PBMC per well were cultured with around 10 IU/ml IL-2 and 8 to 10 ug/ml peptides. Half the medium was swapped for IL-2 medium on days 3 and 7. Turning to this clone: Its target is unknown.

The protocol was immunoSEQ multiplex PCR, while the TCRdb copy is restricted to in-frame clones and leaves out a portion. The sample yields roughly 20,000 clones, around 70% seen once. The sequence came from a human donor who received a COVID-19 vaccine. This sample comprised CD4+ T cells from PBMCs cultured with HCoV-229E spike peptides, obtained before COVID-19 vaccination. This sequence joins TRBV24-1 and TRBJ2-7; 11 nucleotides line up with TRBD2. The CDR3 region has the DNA TGTGCCACCAGGATCGACCGGCAGGTAACTAGCGGGAGAGACTACGAGCAGTACTTC. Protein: CATRIDRQVTSGRDYEQYF.